The sequence of this TCR beta chain was determined in a study of OX40 agonist ivuxolimab in advanced cancers. Study results and caveats: Compared with others, partial responders at 0.1-3.0 mg/kg displayed clonal expansion among the lowest. Clonal expansion by week 6 occurred in CD4+ and CD8+ blood T cells (at 0.1 to 3.0 mg/kg).

TCRdb's table, derived via immunoSEQ multiplex PCR, lists solely in-frame clones and lacks some. Of some 50,000 clones listed, roughly 85% are singletons. A few counts support this clone. The antigen is undetermined. Looked up from germline, CDR1 is SNHLY and CDR2 is FYNNEI. This CDR3 has 17 residues. V shed 8 bases and J shed 0 bases, with 22 bases lying between them. The specimen was CD4+ or CD8+ T cells sorted from blood, collected in a trial of the OX40 agonist ivuxolimab. The origin of this receptor is an adult with an advanced solid tumor such as melanoma, head and neck, liver or kidney cancer. V usage is TRBV2 and J usage is TRBJ1-1, with a tentative D call TRBD1 (6 bases). The CDR3 sequence is CASGGEKGVTVNTEAFF. CDR3 bases: TGTGCCAGCGGCGGAGAAAAGGGGGTCACTGTGAACACTGAAGCTTTCTTT. Supplemented by reference TRBV2 and TRBJ1-1, the full variable domain reads EPEVTQTPSHQVTQMGQEVILRCVPISNHLYFYWYRQILGQKVEFLVSFYNNEISEKSEIFDDQFSVERPDGSNFTLKIRSTKLEDSAMYFCASGGEKGVTVNTEAFFGQGTRLTVV.